The T cell receptor (beta chain) described here comes from a study of identical twins. TCRdb re-analysed the 5' RACE reads in MiXCR, keeping a single row per CDR3 protein. The sample has about 720,000 distinct CDR3 sequences, over 15% seen once. Germline V lookup: CDR1 SGHAT, CDR2 FQNNGV. The CDR3 sequence is 14 residues long. V gave up 6 bases and J gave up 3 bases; unmatched junction bases: 4. The sample was also reused in another study, on T cells expressing NK-cell markers.

The gene calls are TRBV11-2 and TRBJ2-1; 8 bases fit TRBD2. Sequenced sample: PBMCs. The clonotype was recovered from a woman in her late teens or twenties in good health. The CDR3 spells CASRTSGYYNEQFF. The CDR3 DNA sequence: TGTGCCAGCAGAACTAGCGGATACTACAATGAGCAGTTCTTC. Filled out from reference TRBV11-2 and TRBJ2-1, the complete variable domain reads EAGVAQSPRYKIIEKRQSVAFWCNPISGHATLYWYQQILGQGPKLLIQFQNNGVVDDSQLPKDRFSAERLKGVDSTLKIQPAKLEDSAVYLCASRTSGYYNEQFFGPGTRLTVL.